These 27 T cell receptor beta chains came from one sample sequenced in a study of blood T cell repertoires in COVID-19 (dated by TCRdb to 2019 to 2021). Library construction relied on the immunoSEQ multiplex PCR assay. Imported from immuneACCESS, the table was reduced by TCRdb to in-frame sequences with V and J called. These copies leave out some clones; in studies compared against another copy, an unresolved V gene accounts for under half, and the cause of the remainder is not known. In this sample the table shows more than 95,000 clones, 87% of which occur a single time. The ten largest make up over 12% of the sample. Source material: peripheral blood. These receptors were taken from a man aged 45-65 years with acute or convalescent COVID-19.

J is TRBJ2-1 and V is TRBV2; TRBD2 might be the D (5 bases). Germline V gene sequence: CDR1 SNHLY, CDR2 FYNNEI. The CDR3 spans 17 residues. The V end was cut by 6 bases, the J end by 6 bases, with 24 bases between. The CDR3 nucleotides are TGTGCCAGCAGGGCCCGGGCCGACTCGGGAAGGGCCAATGAGCAGTTCTTC. Protein product: CASRARADSGRANEQFF.

The chain has TRBV5-1 and TRBJ2-2, with D unresolved. V was trimmed by 5 bases and J by 4 bases, leaving 9 bases between them. This CDR3 region has 13 residues. Germline CDR1 SGHRS, CDR2 YFSETQ. The CDR3 loop reads CASSVQITGELFF. Here the CDR3 DNA reads TGCGCCAGCAGTGTTCAGATCACCGGGGAGCTGTTTTTT.

This chain uses TRBV5-5 with TRBJ2-1; 12 bases fit TRBD2. Per the germline V gene, CDR1 is SGHKS and CDR2 is YYEKEE (reference sequence). Trimming cost V 1 base and J 8 bases; bases outside gene matches: 4. CDR3 size: 15 residues. The CDR3, as DNA: TGTGCCAGCAGCTTGAGACTAGCGGGAGTATATGAGCAGTTCTTC. It codes for CASSLRLAGVYEQFF.

The CDR3 DNA reads TGTGCCTGGGGGCGGGGCAGGGAGAACGGGGAGCTGTTTTTT. The encoded protein is CAWGRGRENGELFF. The chain carries TRBV30 and TRBJ2-2; possibly TRBD2 for D (6 bases). V lost 5 bases to trimming and J lost 7 bases, with 17 bases between them. The CDR3 is made up of 14 amino acids. The germline V gene has CDR1 GTSNPN and CDR2 SVGIG (reference sequence).

V is TRBV5-4 and J is TRBJ1-5, with a possible D match to TRBD1 (5 bases). There are 13 residues in the CDR3. V lost 2 bases to trimming and J lost 4 bases, with 7 bases between them. The germline CDR1 and CDR2 sequences are SGHNT and YYREEE (reference sequence). This chain's CDR3 is CASSFQGNQPQHF. CDR3 nucleotides: TGTGCCAGCAGCTTTCAGGGAAATCAGCCCCAGCATTTT.

This clone has a single count. This chain connects TRBV10-3 to TRBJ2-2, with 14 bases that match TRBD2. V was clipped by 10 bases and J by 0 bases; unmatched bases: 4. The CDR3 extends over 16 amino acids. Germline CDR1 reads ENHRY; CDR2 reads SYGVKD. CDR3 loop: CATGLAGGSNTGELFF. The DNA for the CDR3 is TGTGCCACCGGACTAGCGGGAGGCTCGAACACCGGGGAGCTGTTTTTT.

This chain links TRBV5-4 with TRBJ2-1; TRBD1 agrees at 8 bases. CDR3 size: 15 residues. CDR1 SGHNT and CDR2 YYREEE come from the germline V gene (reference sequence). Germline trimming cut 2 bases from V and 6 bases from J; bases unmatched to any gene: 7. Here the CDR3 DNA reads TGTGCCAGCAGCTTTCCAGGGGGCAGGGGCAATGAGCAGTTCTTC. The encoded protein is CASSFPGGRGNEQFF.

This clone was counted between two and nine times. Additional DNA sequences in this sample encode the identical CDR3. V is TRBV24-1 and J is TRBJ2-7; TRBD1 matches 8 bases. Per the germline V gene, CDR1 is KGHDR and CDR2 is SFDVKD. The CDR3 is 15 residues long. The junction had 5 bases not matched to a gene; V was cut back by 3 bases and J by 2 bases. CDR3: CATSDSRTGPYEQYF. DNA for the CDR3: TGTGCCACCAGTGATAGTAGGACAGGGCCCTACGAGCAGTACTTC.

This clone was seen a handful of times. The rearrangement uses TRBV9 and TRBJ2-7; D remains unclear. CDR3 length equals 15 residues. Trimming shortened V by 4 bases and J by 5 bases, and 19 bases separated the two germline ends. Looked up from germline, CDR1 is SGDLS and CDR2 is YYNGEE. The CDR3 loop is CASSPRARYYDEQYF. The DNA of the CDR3 is TGTGCCAGCAGCCCCCGTGCGCGTTATTACGACGAGCAGTACTTC.

The V and J genes are TRBV10-2 and TRBJ2-3; perhaps TRBD1 as D (6 bases). This CDR3 comprises 12 residues. Trimming removed 7 bases from V and 5 bases from J, with 10 bases in between. Germline assignment: CDR1 WSHSY and CDR2 SAAADI. Here the CDR3 reads CASKQGEDTQYF. The CDR3 DNA reads TGCGCCAGCAAACAGGGAGAAGATACGCAGTATTTT.

The chain employs TRBV5-1 and TRBJ2-3, with D uncertain. Between the trimmed V and J ends, which lost 0 bases and 3 bases, there was a span of 8 bases. CDR3 length: 14 amino acids. Germline CDR1 and CDR2: SGHRS and YFSETQ. The CDR3 region has the DNA TGCGCCAGCAGCTTGGACTTACTAACAGATACGCAGTATTTT. Encoded protein: CASSLDLLTDTQYF.

The chain combines TRBV6-4 with TRBJ2-1; 10 bases fit TRBD2. This CDR3 comprises 15 residues. Germline CDR1 MRHNA, CDR2 SNTAGT. The trim removed 5 bases at V and 4 bases at J, leaving 5 bases unmatched. The chain's CDR3 is CASSQREGLYNEQFF. The CDR3 bases are TGTGCCAGCAGTCAGCGGGAGGGCCTATACAATGAGCAGTTCTTC.

The chain joins TRBV24-1 to TRBJ2-1; 10 nucleotides line up with TRBD2. CDR1 and CDR2 from the germline V gene are KGHDR and SFDVKD. The CDR3 contains 17 residues. The J segment lost 0 bases and the V segment lost 6 bases, leaving 7 bases of the junction unmatched. Here the CDR3 reads CATSRTSGQSSYNEQFF. CDR3 DNA: TGTGCCACCAGTAGGACTAGCGGCCAGAGCTCCTACAATGAGCAGTTCTTC.

The rearrangement uses TRBV6-6 and TRBJ2-3, with D perhaps matching TRBD1 (6 bases). The CDR3 covers 15 residues. V was cut by 6 bases and J by 7 bases, with 20 bases left in between. CDR1 and CDR2 from the germline V gene are MNHNY and SVGAGI (reference sequence). The CDR3 here is CASSTRGPTMNTQYF. The DNA of the CDR3 is TGTGCCAGCAGCACCAGGGGTCCCACTATGAATACGCAGTATTTT.

The sample holds a few counts of this clone. The chain combines TRBV12-3 or TRBV12-4 with TRBJ2-7; no firm D call. CDR3 length: 11 amino acids. V was trimmed by 3 bases and J by 2 bases, leaving 2 bases between them. As DNA, the CDR3 is TGTGCCAGCAGTTTTACCTACGAGCAGTACTTC. It yields the protein CASSFTYEQYF.

The chain couples TRBV4-1 to TRBJ2-7; TRBD2 aligns across 13 bases. V trimming: 3 bases; J trimming: 0 bases; junction bases outside the gene matches: 8. The CDR3 has 18 amino acids. From germline, CDR1 is MGHRA and CDR2 YSYEKL. The CDR3 DNA sequence: TGCGCCAGCAGCCAGGGGACTAGCGGGATCCGAAGCTCCTACGAGCAGTACTTC. This sequence encodes CASSQGTSGIRSSYEQYF.

This clone was seen only once. The V call is TRBV9, the J call TRBJ2-3; D gene uncertain. Germline CDR1 reads SGDLS; CDR2 reads YYNGEE. The CDR3 length is 13 residues. With 1 base removed from V and 0 bases from J, the gap between germline ends came to 3 bases. CDR3 loop: CASSVLSTDTQYF. In nucleotides, the CDR3 is TGTGCCAGCAGCGTACTCAGCACAGATACGCAGTATTTT. The entire variable domain, with the rest obtained from reference TRBV9 and TRBJ2-3, is as follows: DSGVTQTPKHLITATGQRVTLRCSPRSGDLSVYWYQQSLDQGLQFLIQYYNGEERAKGNILERFSAQQFPDLHSELNLSSLELGDSALYFCASSVLSTDTQYFGPGTRLTVL.

The genes are TRBV12-3 or TRBV12-4 and TRBJ2-5, with a tentative D call TRBD1 (6 bases). Trimming left V 11 bases short and J 13 bases short, with 23 bases between. The CDR3 has 12 residues. The CDR3: CAGRVGAHRRYF. For the CDR3, the DNA is TGTGCCGGGCGAGTGGGGGCGCATAGAAGGTACTTC.

The chain recombines TRBV7-9 with TRBJ2-1, with D possibly matching TRBD1 (6 bases). In germline, CDR1 is SEHNR, CDR2 FQNEAQ (reference sequence). CDR3 size: 17 residues. Deletions cut 1 base from V and 8 bases from J, with 21 bases between. CDR3 in DNA: TGTGCCAGCAGCTTAGGGGCTTGGGGGCCTCGGGGTGATGAGCAGTTCTTC. As protein: CASSLGAWGPRGDEQFF. Using reference TRBV7-9 and TRBJ2-1 for the parts outside the CDR3, the full variable domain is DTGVSQNPRHKITKRGQNVTFRCDPISEHNRLYWYRQTLGQGPEFLTYFQNEAQLEKSRLLSDRFSAERPKGSFSTLEIQRTEQGDSAMYLCASSLGAWGPRGDEQFFGPGTRLTVL.

V is TRBV2 and J is TRBJ2-7; D may be TRBD2 (6 bases). There are 13 residues in the CDR3. V was shortened by 4 bases and J by 5 bases, with 12 bases between the two germline ends. Germline CDR1 reads SNHLY; CDR2 reads FYNNEI. The CDR3 nucleotides read TGTGCCAGCAGTGGATGGAGGGACCACGAGCAGTACTTC. Translating it yields CASSGWRDHEQYF.

This sequence joins TRBV30 and TRBJ2-7, with 10 bases lining up with TRBD2. V trimming: 0 bases; J trimming: 6 bases; junction bases outside the gene matches: 2. The CDR3 covers 13 residues. CDR1 is GTSNPN and CDR2 is SVGIG in the germline V gene (reference sequence). For the CDR3, the DNA is TGTGCCTGGAGTGTACAGCGGGAGGGCGAGCAGTACTTC. Translation: CAWSVQREGEQYF. The full variable domain, its missing parts supplied by reference TRBV30 and TRBJ2-7, is SQTIHQWPATLVQPVGSPLSLECTVEGTSNPNLYWYRQAAGRGLQLLFYSVGIGQISSEVPQNLSASRPQDRQFILSSKKLLLSDSGFYLCAWSVQREGEQYFGPGTRLTVT.

In this sample, this clone turned up once. This chain uses TRBV7-9 with TRBJ1-1; possible D gene TRBD1, 5 bases. The CDR3 spans 13 residues. Germline V lookup: CDR1 SEHNR, CDR2 FQNEAQ (reference sequence). The V gene lost 5 bases and the J gene lost 6 bases, with 13 bases spanning the gap. The CDR3 region is CASSRSRGAEAFF. For the CDR3, the DNA is TGTGCCAGCAGCCGTTCTAGGGGCGCTGAAGCTTTCTTT.

The chain joins TRBV3-1 (or the pseudogene TRBV3-2) to TRBJ1-1; tentatively, D is TRBD1 (6 bases). The V gene lost 3 bases and the J gene lost 3 bases, with 11 bases spanning the gap. The germline V gene has CDR1 LGHDT and CDR2 YNNKEL (reference sequence). This CDR3 is 14 amino acids long. Here the CDR3 DNA reads TGTGCCAGCAGCCATCACAGGGAATACACTGAAGCTTTCTTT. It translates to CASSHHREYTEAFF.

This chain links TRBV3-1 (or the pseudogene TRBV3-2) with TRBJ2-2; 8 nucleotides align to TRBD1. CDR1 and CDR2 from the germline V gene are LGHDT and YNNKEL (reference sequence). The ends lost 2 bases at V and 6 bases at J; junction bases unmatched: 8. The CDR3 sequence is 16 residues long. For the CDR3, the DNA is TGTGCCAGCAGCCAAAAGGACAGGGCTGGAGCCGGGGAGCTGTTTTTT. It yields the protein CASSQKDRAGAGELFF.

The table lists this clone with a few counts. The genes are TRBV19 and TRBJ2-5; 9 bases agree with TRBD2. Losses at the gene ends were 6 bases for V and 4 bases for J; bases not matched to a gene: 0. Germline lookup yields CDR1 LNHDA and CDR2 SQIVND (reference sequence). The CDR3 is 12 residues long. The CDR3 DNA reads TGTGCCAGTAGACTAGCGGGAGAGACCCAGTACTTC. Its protein is CASRLAGETQYF. The full variable domain, rest sourced from reference TRBV19 and TRBJ2-5, is DGGITQSPKYLFRKEGQNVTLSCEQNLNHDAMYWYRQDPGQGLRLIYYSQIVNDFQKGDIAEGYSVSREKKESFPLTVTSAQKNPTAFYLCASRLAGETQYFGPGTRLLVL.

The chain recombines TRBV14 with TRBJ2-6, with D tentatively TRBD2 (5 bases). CDR3 length: 16 amino acids. Germline V lookup: CDR1 SGHDN, CDR2 FVKESK. V shed 4 bases and J shed 4 bases, with 14 bases lying between them. The CDR3 sequence is CASSPMRVAGANVLTF. CDR3 in DNA: TGTGCCAGCAGCCCAATGCGGGTAGCCGGGGCCAACGTCCTGACTTTC.

This sequence joins TRBV5-1 and TRBJ2-1, with D possibly being TRBD2 (5 bases). The CDR3 totals 16 residues. V lost 5 bases and J lost 0, with 15 bases in between. Germline V gives CDR1 SGHRS, CDR2 YFSETQ. The CDR3 sequence: CASSYGLRSSYNEQFF. CDR3 DNA: TGCGCCAGCAGTTACGGACTCAGGAGCTCCTACAATGAGCAGTTCTTC.